Given below is one T cell receptor (beta chain) in context. Its specificity is not known. The entry originates in a study of blood T cells in healthy people across ages. Study-level points and caveats: Getting older went along with TCR beta diversity per million T cells dropping roughly linearly.

Between the trimmed V and J ends, which lost 1 base and 6 bases, there was a span of 9 bases. The CDR3 runs to 13 residues. CDR1 and CDR2 (germline): MNHEY, SVGAGI. The use of a sample-barcoded 5' primer and a J-beta primer mix characterized a second PCR of roughly 6 to 11 cycles. A single record per CDR3 protein comes from TCRdb applying MiXCR to the 5' RACE reads. Altogether some 640,000 distinct CDR3 sequences are present, approximately 30% being singletons, with the ten largest covering approximately 14%. Peripheral blood samples of 9 to 10 milliliters were drawn from each donor. The source of this sequence is a woman older than 75 in good health. The J gene is TRBJ1-2, the V gene TRBV6-5, with a weak D call TRBD1 (6 bases). Sequenced input: blood. In nucleotides, the CDR3 is TGTGCCAGCAGTTACTTAGGGGGAGATGGCTACACCTTC. This encodes CASSYLGGDGYTF.